This TCR beta chain was documented in a study of blood T cell repertoires in COVID-19. The CDR3 consists of 13 residues. The germline V gene encodes CDR1 GTSNPN and CDR2 SVGIG (reference sequence). Deletions cut 3 bases from V and 8 bases from J, with 14 bases between. Profiled with immunoSEQ multiplex PCR; TCRdb holds only in-frame clones, not every one. Of under 200,000 clones in the sample, 60% to 85% were seen once. A few counts support this clone. This chain joins TRBV30 and TRBJ2-1; no firm D call. Sample: peripheral blood. The TCR comes from a woman aged 55-75 years with COVID-19, enrolled during active disease. CDR3: CAWSGTQVHEQFF. CDR3 sequence (DNA): TGTGCCTGGAGCGGCACGCAGGTGCATGAGCAGTTCTTC.